The 8 T cell receptor beta chains presented below share a single source sample, sequenced in a study of blood T cell repertoires in COVID-19. Profiling relied on immunoSEQ multiplex PCR, and the TCRdb table lists in-frame clones only, not all of them. The table shows 300,000 to 350,000 clones, with roughly 86% occurring only once. Sequenced material: PBMCs or T cells enriched from blood (not recorded which). Receptor source: a woman aged 30 to 39 who had been exposed to COVID-19.

The chain couples TRBV27 to TRBJ2-1; tentatively, D is TRBD2 (5 bases). With 6 bases removed from V and 0 bases from J, the gap between germline ends came to 15 bases. CDR3 length: 16 residues. Germline-derived CDR1 and CDR2 are MNHEY and SMNVEV (reference sequence). As DNA, the CDR3 is TGTGCCAGCAGACTAGGAGTGAAGAGCTCCTACAATGAGCAGTTCTTC. Residues: CASRLGVKSSYNEQFF.

This clone was seen a few times. The chain joins TRBV18 to TRBJ1-5; D unclear. The V gene's germline CDR1 is KGHSH and CDR2 LQKENI. Trimming left V 3 bases short and J 6 bases short, with 12 bases between. This CDR3 contains 14 residues. The CDR3 DNA reads as TGTGCCAGCTCACCGACAACGACCGGTCAGCCCCAGCATTTT. The encoded protein is CASSPTTTGQPQHF.

This chain joins TRBV30 and TRBJ2-2; tentatively, D is TRBD1 (6 bases). The CDR3 extends over 15 amino acids. Trimming removed 2 bases at V and 2 bases at J, with 12 bases between. Germline V gene data show CDR1 as GTSNPN and CDR2 as SVGIG (reference sequence). This chain's CDR3 is CAWSTGTRNTGELFF. The CDR3 coding sequence is TGTGCCTGGAGTACCGGGACACGAAACACCGGGGAGCTGTTTTTT.

In DNA form, the CDR3 reads TGCGCCAGCAGCCAAGGACCGGACAGGGAATCCTACGAGCAGTACTTC. This codes for CASSQGPDRESYEQYF. V usage is TRBV4-1 and J usage is TRBJ2-7, with 8 positions matching TRBD1. CDR1 and CDR2 from the germline V gene are MGHRA and YSYEKL. The V and J ends lost 1 base and 1 base, in that order; junction bases with no gene match: 6. The CDR3 is 16 amino acids.

The rearrangement joins TRBV27 to TRBJ2-5, with D possibly matching TRBD1 (6 bases). V was pared by 3 bases and J by 7 bases, with 12 bases between. This CDR3 has 13 amino acids. Germline V gene data show CDR1 as MNHEY and CDR2 as SMNVEV (reference sequence). Written as DNA, the CDR3 is TGTGCCAGCAGTTTTGACAGGTCAGGGACCCAGTACTTC. Its translation is CASSFDRSGTQYF.

This rearrangement joins TRBV5-6 to TRBJ1-5, with 8 bases lining up with TRBD1. J gave up 3 bases and V 2 bases, and 4 bases lay outside the gene matches. Germline CDR1 is SGHDT and CDR2 is YYEEEE. The CDR3 has 15 amino acids. The CDR3 region is CASSFQDRVNQPQHF. Here the CDR3 DNA reads TGTGCCAGCAGCTTCCAGGACAGGGTCAATCAGCCCCAGCATTTT.

The J gene is TRBJ1-5, the V gene TRBV12-3 or TRBV12-4; 7 bases map to TRBD1. The J segment lost 5 bases and the V segment lost 6 bases, leaving 4 bases of the junction unmatched. The length of the CDR3 is 13 residues. The CDR3 loop reads CASRTGSDQPQHF. In DNA, the CDR3 is TGTGCCAGCAGGACAGGGTCCGATCAGCCCCAGCATTTT.

The rearrangement uses TRBV6-5 and TRBJ1-5, with D possibly TRBD1 on 5 matching bases. CDR1 and CDR2 from the germline V gene are MNHEY and SVGAGI. Trimming stripped 6 bases from V and 0 bases from J, with 12 bases between. The CDR3 is 15 amino acids. In DNA, the CDR3 is TGTGCCAGCAGCCCCGGGACTAATAGCAATCAGCCCCAGCATTTT. Translation gives CASSPGTNSNQPQHF.